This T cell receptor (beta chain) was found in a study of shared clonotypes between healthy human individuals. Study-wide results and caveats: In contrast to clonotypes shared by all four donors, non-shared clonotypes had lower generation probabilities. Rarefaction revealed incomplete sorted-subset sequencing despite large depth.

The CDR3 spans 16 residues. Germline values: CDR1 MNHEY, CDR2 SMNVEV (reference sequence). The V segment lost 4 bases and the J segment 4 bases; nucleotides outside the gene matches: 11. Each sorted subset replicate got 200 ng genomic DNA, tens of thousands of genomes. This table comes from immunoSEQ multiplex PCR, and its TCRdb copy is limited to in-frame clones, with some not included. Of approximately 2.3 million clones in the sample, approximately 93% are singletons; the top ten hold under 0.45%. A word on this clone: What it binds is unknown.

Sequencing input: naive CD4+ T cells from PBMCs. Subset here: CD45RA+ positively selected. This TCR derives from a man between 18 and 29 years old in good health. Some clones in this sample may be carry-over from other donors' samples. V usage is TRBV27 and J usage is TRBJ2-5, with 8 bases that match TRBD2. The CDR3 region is CASSSLGAGERETQYF. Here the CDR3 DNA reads TGTGCCAGCAGTTCCCTTGGAGCGGGAGAGCGAGAGACCCAGTACTTC.